These T cell receptor beta chains were read from a single sample in a study of synovial regulatory T cells in juvenile arthritis. Assay used: immunoSEQ multiplex PCR; TCRdb lists only in-frame clones, some missing. The listing contains about 10,000 clones. The sample comprised Treg cells from blood. Receptors originate from a donor between 2 and 29 years old with juvenile idiopathic arthritis. The CDR3 runs from the conserved cysteine through the conserved F or W. The order of the fields is J gene, V gene, CDR3 protein.

j_gene: TRBJ2-7
v_gene: TRBV29-1
CDR3aa: CSVGPSGKHYEQYF

j_gene: TRBJ1-5
v_gene: TRBV6-1
CDR3aa: CASSAEGRSMTQHF

j_gene: TRBJ2-7
v_gene: TRBV19
CDR3aa: CASSINGQGILYEQYF

j_gene: TRBJ1-4
v_gene: TRBV28
CDR3aa: CASSLSGTNEKLFF

j_gene: TRBJ2-7
v_gene: TRBV5-4
CDR3aa: CASSRDSSQQYF

j_gene: TRBJ2-2
v_gene: TRBV19
CDR3aa: CASGRVGFANTGELFF

j_gene: TRBJ1-4
v_gene: TRBV9
CDR3aa: CASSVGSTNEKLFF

j_gene: TRBJ2-7
v_gene: TRBV6-1
CDR3aa: CASRKQGNSWQYF

j_gene: TRBJ2-3
v_gene: TRBV18
CDR3aa: CASSPDRRTDTQYF

j_gene: TRBJ1-1
v_gene: TRBV10-3
CDR3aa: CAISEGTGAKAFF

j_gene: TRBJ1-2
v_gene: TRBV28
CDR3aa: CASSLSGQGTFNYGYTF

j_gene: TRBJ2-1
v_gene: TRBV19
CDR3aa: CASSIQGVGYNEQFF

j_gene: TRBJ1-1
v_gene: TRBV4-1
CDR3aa: CASSQDWVRSLNTEAFF

j_gene: TRBJ1-1
v_gene: TRBV4-3
CDR3aa: CASSQLDRGRPEAFF

j_gene: TRBJ2-1
v_gene: TRBV5-1
CDR3aa: CASTQGRDEQFF

j_gene: TRBJ2-1
v_gene: TRBV6-5
CDR3aa: CASSRSGVTYNEQFF

j_gene: TRBJ2-2
v_gene: TRBV4-3
CDR3aa: CASSQGRAAGELFF

j_gene: TRBJ2-2
v_gene: TRBV9
CDR3aa: CASSVHLAGVGGELFF

j_gene: TRBJ1-5
v_gene: TRBV2
CDR3aa: CASRQGMNQPQHF

j_gene: TRBJ1-2
v_gene: TRBV2
CDR3aa: CASSHRVYGYTF

j_gene: TRBJ1-2
v_gene: TRBV6-6
CDR3aa: CASSYSREASYGYTF

j_gene: TRBJ1-3
v_gene: TRBV6-1
CDR3aa: CASSPEGSSGNTIYF

j_gene: TRBJ2-5
v_gene: TRBV6-6
CDR3aa: CASSYLGLETQYF

j_gene: TRBJ1-2
v_gene: TRBV5-1
CDR3aa: CASSHGTGGGYTF

j_gene: TRBJ2-7
v_gene: TRBV28
CDR3aa: CASSSKDRGGQRPYEQYF

j_gene: TRBJ1-1
v_gene: TRBV10-1
CDR3aa: CASSHGQGEAFF

j_gene: TRBJ2-3
v_gene: TRBV18
CDR3aa: CASSPTNGLAAVDTQYF

j_gene: TRBJ2-7
v_gene: TRBV28
CDR3aa: CASSWGDRHSYEQYF

j_gene: TRBJ2-7
v_gene: TRBV28
CDR3aa: CASSRLAGAYEQYF

j_gene: TRBJ2-2
v_gene: TRBV18
CDR3aa: CASSRGQFYTGELFF

j_gene: TRBJ1-2
v_gene: TRBV4-1
CDR3aa: CASSQDPPGVYYGYTF

j_gene: TRBJ1-6
v_gene: TRBV10-3
CDR3aa: CAISLGPSGSYNSPLHF

j_gene: TRBJ1-6
v_gene: TRBV10-3
CDR3aa: CAISELQGLDNSPLHF

j_gene: TRBJ2-5
v_gene: TRBV2
CDR3aa: CASLASPGAQYF

j_gene: TRBJ2-7
v_gene: TRBV28
CDR3aa: CASSLTGGRYEQYF

j_gene: TRBJ1-1
v_gene: TRBV10-3
CDR3aa: CAIRLQGNTEAFF

j_gene: TRBJ1-1
v_gene: TRBV2
CDR3aa: CASSVDREEAFF

j_gene: TRBJ2-3
v_gene: TRBV27
CDR3aa: CASSLSSAIGTDTQYF

j_gene: TRBJ2-3
v_gene: TRBV19
CDR3aa: CASNSGRAYTQYF

j_gene: TRBJ2-2
v_gene: TRBV5-1
CDR3aa: CASSHGAGELFF

j_gene: TRBJ2-2
v_gene: TRBV5-4
CDR3aa: CASTKGASGGAGELFF

j_gene: TRBJ1-3
v_gene: TRBV6-5
CDR3aa: CASSSRESGNTIYF

j_gene: TRBJ1-5
v_gene: TRBV2
CDR3aa: CASIDHRGGNQPQHF

j_gene: TRBJ2-3
v_gene: TRBV7-9
CDR3aa: CASSLAIPDTQYF

j_gene: TRBJ2-2
v_gene: TRBV11-2
CDR3aa: CASSSTAGELFF

j_gene: TRBJ1-5
v_gene: TRBV21-1
CDR3aa: CASSKEDSSNQPQHF